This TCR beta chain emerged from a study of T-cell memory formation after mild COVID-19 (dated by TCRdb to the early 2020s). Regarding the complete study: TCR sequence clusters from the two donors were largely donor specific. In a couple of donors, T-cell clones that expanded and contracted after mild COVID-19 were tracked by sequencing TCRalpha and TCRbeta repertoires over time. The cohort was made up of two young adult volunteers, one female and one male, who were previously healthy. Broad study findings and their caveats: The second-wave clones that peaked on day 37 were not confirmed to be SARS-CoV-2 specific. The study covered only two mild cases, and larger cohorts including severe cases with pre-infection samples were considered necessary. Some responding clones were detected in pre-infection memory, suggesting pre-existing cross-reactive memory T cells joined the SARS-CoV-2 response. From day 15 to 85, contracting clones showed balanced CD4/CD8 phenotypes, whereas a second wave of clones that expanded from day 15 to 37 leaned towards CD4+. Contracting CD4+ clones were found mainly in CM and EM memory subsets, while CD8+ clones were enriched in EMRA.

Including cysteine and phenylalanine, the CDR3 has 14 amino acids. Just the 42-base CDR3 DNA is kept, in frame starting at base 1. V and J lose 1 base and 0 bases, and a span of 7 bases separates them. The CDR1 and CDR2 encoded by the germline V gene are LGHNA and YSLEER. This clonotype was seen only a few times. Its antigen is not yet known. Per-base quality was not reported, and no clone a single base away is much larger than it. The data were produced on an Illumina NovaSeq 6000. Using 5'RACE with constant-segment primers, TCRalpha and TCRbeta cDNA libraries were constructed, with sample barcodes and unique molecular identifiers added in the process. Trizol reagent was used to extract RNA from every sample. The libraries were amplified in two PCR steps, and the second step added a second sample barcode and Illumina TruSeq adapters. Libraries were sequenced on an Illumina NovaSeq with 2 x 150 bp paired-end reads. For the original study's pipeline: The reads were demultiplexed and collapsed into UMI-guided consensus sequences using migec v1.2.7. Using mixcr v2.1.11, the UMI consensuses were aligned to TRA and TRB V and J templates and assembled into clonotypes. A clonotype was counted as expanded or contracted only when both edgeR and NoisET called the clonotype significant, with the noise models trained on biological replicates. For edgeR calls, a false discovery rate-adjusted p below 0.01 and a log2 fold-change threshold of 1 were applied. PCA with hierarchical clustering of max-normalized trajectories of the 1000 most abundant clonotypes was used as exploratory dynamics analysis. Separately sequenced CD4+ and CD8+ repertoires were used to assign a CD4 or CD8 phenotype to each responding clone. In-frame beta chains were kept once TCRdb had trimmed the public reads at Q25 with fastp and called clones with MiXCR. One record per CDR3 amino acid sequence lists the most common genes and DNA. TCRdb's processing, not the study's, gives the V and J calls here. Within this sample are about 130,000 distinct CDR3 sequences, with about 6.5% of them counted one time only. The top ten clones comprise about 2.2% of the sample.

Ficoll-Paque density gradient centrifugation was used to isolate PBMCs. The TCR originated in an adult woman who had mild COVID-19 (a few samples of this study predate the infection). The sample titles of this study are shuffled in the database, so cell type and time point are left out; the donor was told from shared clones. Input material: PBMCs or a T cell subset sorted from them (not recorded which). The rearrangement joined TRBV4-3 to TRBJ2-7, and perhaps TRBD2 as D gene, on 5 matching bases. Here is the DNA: TGCGCCAGCAGCCAAGGTGGGAGCTCCTACGAGCAGTACTTC. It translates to CASSQGGSSYEQYF.